This T cell receptor beta chain was sequenced for a study of vaccination and CD4 T cells after COVID-19. Treatment given: roughly ten-day PBMC culture with coronavirus spike peptide pools or control peptides (ViraFEST assay). The CDR3 extends over 18 amino acids. Trimming removed 4 bases at V and 6 bases at J, with 28 bases between. Germline V gene lookup returns CDR1 SGDLS and CDR2 YYNGEE. Cultured CD4+ T-cell DNA underwent Oncomine TCR Beta short-read sequencing. TCRdb called the PCR reads again in MiXCR, with one record for every CDR3 protein. The sample shows thousands of distinct CDR3 sequences, around 59% of them seen only once. As regards this clonotype: Its antigen is as yet unknown.

The sequence derives from a human donor who had recovered from COVID-19. The specimen sequenced was CD4+ T cells from blood, cultured in vitro. V is TRBV9 and J is TRBJ2-5; D is uncertain. CDR3 bases: TGTGCCAGCAGCCCCCGGCCCCGGTCCAAACACACCAGGAAGACCCAGTACTTC. This translates into CASSPRPRSKHTRKTQYF.